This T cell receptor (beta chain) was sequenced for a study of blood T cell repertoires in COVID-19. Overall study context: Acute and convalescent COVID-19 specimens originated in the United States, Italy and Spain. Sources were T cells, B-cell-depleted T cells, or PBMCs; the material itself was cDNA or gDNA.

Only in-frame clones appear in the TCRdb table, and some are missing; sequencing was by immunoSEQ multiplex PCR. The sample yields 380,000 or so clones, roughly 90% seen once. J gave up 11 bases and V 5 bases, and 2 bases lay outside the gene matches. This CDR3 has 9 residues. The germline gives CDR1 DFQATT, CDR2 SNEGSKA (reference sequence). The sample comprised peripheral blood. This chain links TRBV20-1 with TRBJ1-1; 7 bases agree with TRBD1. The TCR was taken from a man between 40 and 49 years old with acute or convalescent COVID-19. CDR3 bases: TGCAGTGCTGGACAGGCTGCTTTCTTT. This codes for CSAGQAAFF.